This T cell receptor beta chain was sequenced during a study of cytomegalovirus exposure and HLA in healthy donors. The CDR3 consists of 15 residues. The V and J ends lost 5 bases and 13 bases respectively, with 21 bases between them. Germline CDR1 SGHVS, CDR2 FNYEAQ. Use of 60 Vbeta and 13 Jbeta primers characterized the PCR. Data came from immunoSEQ multiplex PCR; TCRdb stores just in-frame clones and leaves some out. The sample carries some 90,000 clones, 82% recorded once. The receptor comes from a man in his fifties or sixties in good health and CMV-seronegative. This chain uses TRBV7-6 with TRBJ2-6, with D hard to call. The sample consisted of PBMCs. CDR3 DNA sequence: TGTGCCAGCAGCACCACCCCTAACCCTTACGATGTCCTGACTTTC. Translation: CASSTTPNPYDVLTF.